This section outlines one TCR beta chain sequence together with its context. The data were obtained in a study of preoperative IRX-2 immunotherapy in early breast cancer. Produced via immunoSEQ multiplex PCR; TCRdb's table is partial and in-frame only. The profile shows 25,000 to 30,000 clones, 90% of them singletons. As to treatment: preoperative locoregional IRX-2 cytokine immunotherapy. Germline CDR1 and CDR2: MGHRA and YSYEKL. Trimming left V 2 bases short and J 4 bases short, with 9 bases between. The CDR3 runs 14 residues. The specimen was obtained from a patient treated with IRX-2 immunotherapy. The chain links TRBV4-1 to TRBJ1-3; D gene ambiguous. The sequence came from a human donor with breast cancer. The CDR3 nucleotides are TGCGCCAGCAGCCAAAGGGTTTCGGGAAACACCATATATTTT. This sequence encodes CASSQRVSGNTIYF.